The 8 T cell receptor beta chains presented below share a single source sample, sequenced in a study of blood T cell repertoires in COVID-19. The table came from immunoSEQ multiplex PCR; TCRdb's copy has only in-frame clones and leaves some out. This table holds 150,000 or so clones, roughly 90% found once. The specimen sequenced was peripheral blood. Receptors were obtained from a man aged 18 to 29 with acute or convalescent COVID-19.

The rearrangement joins TRBV5-1 to TRBJ2-7, with 7 positions matching TRBD1. The trim removed 4 bases at V and 2 bases at J, leaving 9 bases unmatched. CDR3 length equals 15 residues. The germline V gene encodes CDR1 SGHRS and CDR2 YFSETQ. The CDR3 protein is CASSEGTVGPYEQYF. Here the CDR3 DNA reads TGCGCCAGCAGCGAGGGGACAGTCGGTCCCTACGAGCAGTACTTC. The complete variable domain, with remaining parts taken from reference TRBV5-1 and TRBJ2-7, reads KAGVTQTPRYLIKTRGQQVTLSCSPISGHRSVSWYQQTPGQGLQFLFEYFSETQRNKGNFPGRFSGRQFSNSRSEMNVSTLELGDSALYLCASSEGTVGPYEQYFGPGTRLTVT.

The rearrangement links TRBV7-9 to TRBJ1-2; D unresolved. V was clipped by 1 base and J by 4 bases, with 10 bases between them. There are 14 residues in the CDR3. CDR1 and CDR2 from the germline V gene are SEHNR and FQNEAQ (reference sequence). The CDR3: CASSLGQVTYGYTF. The CDR3 DNA reads TGTGCCAGCAGCTTAGGGCAAGTCACCTATGGCTACACCTTC.

The chain is built from TRBV10-3 and TRBJ1-5, with 7 bases aligning to TRBD1. The germline V gene encodes CDR1 ENHRY and CDR2 SYGVKD. The CDR3 covers 14 residues. The trim removed 6 bases at V and 2 bases at J, leaving 4 bases unmatched. CDR3 DNA: TGTGCCATCAGACAGGGGTTGGGCAATCAGCCCCAGCATTTT. Its protein is CAIRQGLGNQPQHF.

The DNA of the CDR3 is TGTGCCAGCATGGCGGGGGAGACCCAGTACTTC. Translating gives CASMAGETQYF. V is TRBV27 and J is TRBJ2-5, with D possibly being TRBD2 (6 bases). With 7 bases removed from V and 5 bases from J, the gap between germline ends came to 8 bases. The CDR3 runs 11 residues. Germline lookup yields CDR1 MNHEY and CDR2 SMNVEV (reference sequence).

The rearrangement uses TRBV11-2 and TRBJ2-1, with a weak D call TRBD1 (6 bases). Germline values: CDR1 SGHAT, CDR2 FQNNGV. Trimming took 4 bases from V and 8 from J, leaving 15 bases between them. This CDR3 is 14 amino acids long. The CDR3 is CASSSSRGKDEQFF. CDR3 nucleotide sequence: TGTGCCAGCAGCTCGTCAAGGGGGAAGGATGAGCAGTTCTTC.

The CDR3 DNA follows: TGTGCCAGCAGCTCTAGCGGAGAAGAGACCCAGTACTTC. Amino acids: CASSSSGEETQYF. V gene TRBV13 combines with J gene TRBJ2-5; 7 positions match TRBD2. Germline V gene data show CDR1 as PRHDT and CDR2 as FYEKMQ (reference sequence). Trimming at V came to 4 bases and at J to 3 bases, leaving 2 bases not matched to a gene. The CDR3 covers 13 residues.

The rearrangement links TRBV11-2 to TRBJ1-3; no firm D call. The CDR3 length is 14 residues. Germline lookup yields CDR1 SGHAT and CDR2 FQNNGV. Trimming stripped 1 base from V and 0 bases from J, with 4 bases between. The CDR3 DNA reads as TGTGCCAGCAGCTTAGGCAGCTCTGGAAACACCATATATTTT. This encodes CASSLGSSGNTIYF.

The CDR3 here is CASSRVPGTGGDPGQFF. The DNA of the CDR3 is TGTGCCAGCAGCCGCGTCCCCGGGACAGGGGGCGACCCTGGCCAGTTCTTC. The rearrangement uses TRBV11-2 and TRBJ2-1; 12 bases map to TRBD1. With 5 bases clipped from V and 13 bases from J, the junction kept 18 bases outside the gene matches. Germline V lookup: CDR1 SGHAT, CDR2 FQNNGV. CDR3 length: 17 residues.